This T cell receptor beta chain was retrieved from a study of CD8+CD57+ T cells in acquired aplastic anemia. Overall study: Sorted CD4+ plus CD8+ cells gave DNA averaging roughly 3 ug.

In its sample, this clonotype was seen many times. Its target is unknown. Using genomic DNA as the template, TCR beta VDJ and CDR3 profiling was carried out. TCRdb re-called the reads through MiXCR, storing one row per CDR3 protein. Counted here are 150,000 to 200,000 distinct CDR3 sequences, less than 50% occurring once; the ten biggest clones make up about 2.9%. CDR1 and CDR2 from the germline V gene are SGHDT and YYEEEE. The CDR3 length is 15 residues. V lost 0 bases and J 2 bases, leaving 10 bases between the germline ends. Sequencing was done on patients that had shown CD8+CD57+ cell expansion by flow cytometry. Each patient had severe acquired aplastic anemia. Study-wide findings and caveats: Patients and controls shared 25 to 30 CD8+ CDR3 sequences, which appeared highly expressed in patients and within their immunodominant clones. For CD8+ Simpson's diversity, patients and controls showed no significant difference.

The TCR comes from a human donor with aplastic anemia. What was sequenced was sorted CD4+, CD8+, or CD8+CD57+ T cells (not recorded which) from PBMCs. The J gene is TRBJ2-3, the V gene TRBV5-6; D is perhaps TRBD1 or TRBD2 (5 bases each). The CDR3 reads CASSLVGRITDTQYF. CDR3 in DNA: TGTGCCAGCAGCTTGGTGGGACGGATCACAGATACGCAGTATTTT.